Here is one T cell receptor beta chain with its context. No cognate antigen has been identified for it. No quality values exist for individual bases; no much larger clone is one base distant. The library was obtained by the immunoSEQ multiplex PCR assay. TCRdb obtained this table from immuneACCESS and retained in-frame rearrangements with V and J assigned. These tables miss some clones; where compared with another copy, unresolved V genes account for less than half of the shortfall, and the remainder is unexplained. The sample includes tens of thousands of clones, with around nine tenths observed a single time. Roughly 3.3% of the sample goes to the ten largest clones. CDR1 MNHNS and CDR2 SASEGT were looked up in the germline V gene. The CDR3 sequence holds 12 residues, the cysteine and phenylalanine included. Solely the CDR3 DNA is kept, with 36 bases framed from the first base. V is pruned by 6 bases and J by 13 bases, leaving 6 bases of the junction without a gene match.

This entry belongs to a study of T cell changes during pregnancy in multiple sclerosis (dated by TCRdb to 2018 to 2020). As for the study more broadly: The study looked at changes in the T cell repertoire across pregnancy in women with multiple sclerosis.

Sequences were derived from peripheral blood, sampled in the first trimester of pregnancy. The receptor was isolated from a female donor in good health, enrolled as a control in a pregnancy study. Recombination joined TRBV6-1 with TRBJ2-3; 11 central bases correspond to TRBD2. The CDR3 sequence is CASSGLAGQEYF. The sequenced DNA: TGTGCCAGCAGCGGACTAGCGGGCCAGGAGTATTTT.